The source of this T cell receptor beta chain is a study of blood T cell repertoires in COVID-19 (TCRdb year 2020). Study-wide context: The collaborator samples originated in the United States, Italy and Spain and spanned the acute and convalescent phases of COVID-19. The prospective study material was composed of cDNA or gDNA derived from T cells, B-cell-depleted T cells, or PBMCs. The dataset comprised deeply sampled blood TCRbeta repertoires from subjects exposed to, actively infected with, or recovered from COVID-19. A freely available public database, intended as a resource for researchers studying the immune response to SARS-CoV-2, is where the repertoires were released. Samples came from the ongoing ImmuneRACE study (first 160 participants) plus 1,254 subjects from 6 global collaborators. A de-identified subject ID, COVID-19 status, age in years and sex were almost always included in the sample metadata. Where available, HLA class I and class II types were obtained from metadata supplied by the sample provider rather than from assay-based typing. Paper-wide results and their limitations: The amount of clinical and demographic metadata varied by source and participant and was provided uncurated.

TCRbeta CDR3 regions were amplified from genomic DNA by means of the immunoSEQ Assay, a bias-controlled multiplex PCR. The study's processing was this. Within the assay, amplification of reference gene primers was used to estimate how many nucleated cells each sample contained. Sequence reads were collapsed and filtered to measure the absolute abundance of every unique TCRbeta CDR3 rearrangement. For each sample, productive Simpson clonality was calculated as the square root of Simpson's diversity index over productive rearrangements. This is the immuneACCESS table as TCRdb keeps it, with only in-frame sequences that have V and J called. A part of the clones is gone; compared with another copy, unresolved V genes explain less than half, and the rest is unexplained. V and J calls and clone size are as listed in that table; D and trimming were resolved from the DNA. For this sample the table gives approximately 460,000 clones, of which 89% were detected only once. Clones ranked in the top ten supply approximately 0.9% of the sample.

According to the germline V gene, CDR1 reads SNHLY and CDR2 reads FYNNEI. Counted from cysteine to phenylalanine, this CDR3 has 16 amino acids. The only DNA kept is the CDR3, 48 bases in frame from the first base. After removal of 8 bases from V and 3 bases from J, the junction retains 13 bases not matched to a gene. In Seattle, one collaborating source enrolled patients while the infection was active and tracked those patients longitudinally over the course of disease. Whole blood was collected in K2EDTA tubes by collaborating institutions according to the institutions' own protocols. For TCRbeta analysis, collaborator samples were shipped as frozen whole blood, as isolated PBMCs, or as DNA extracted from either sample type. In this sample, this clone turned up once. It lacks a known antigen. Per-base quality was not reported, and no clone a single base away is much larger than it.

The TCR comes from a man younger than 35 with COVID-19, enrolled during active disease. The chain uses TRBV2 and TRBJ1-1, with TRBD1 matching 9 junction bases. The sample comprised peripheral blood. The bases read TGTGCCAGCCGTCGGGAATTGGGACAGGGCTACACTGAAGCTTTCTTT. The resulting protein is CASRRELGQGYTEAFF.